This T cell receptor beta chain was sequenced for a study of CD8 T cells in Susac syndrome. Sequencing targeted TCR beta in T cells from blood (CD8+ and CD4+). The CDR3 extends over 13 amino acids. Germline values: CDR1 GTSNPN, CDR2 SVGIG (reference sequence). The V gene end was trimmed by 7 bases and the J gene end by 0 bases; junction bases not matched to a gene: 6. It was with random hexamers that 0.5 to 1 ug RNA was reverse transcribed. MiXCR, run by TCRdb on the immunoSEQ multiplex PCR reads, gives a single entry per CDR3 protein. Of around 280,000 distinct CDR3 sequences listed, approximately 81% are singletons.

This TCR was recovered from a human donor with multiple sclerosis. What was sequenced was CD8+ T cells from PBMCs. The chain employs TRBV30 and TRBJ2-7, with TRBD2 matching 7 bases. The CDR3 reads CALAGGSSYEQYF. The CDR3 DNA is TGTGCCTTAGCGGGCGGGAGCTCCTACGAGCAGTACTTC.